The text below deals with one T cell receptor beta chain. This CDR3 has 14 residues. The V end was cut by 0 bases, the J end by 1 base, with 6 bases between. Germline-derived CDR1 and CDR2 are MNHNS and SASEGT. Clones were read by immunoSEQ multiplex PCR, and TCRdb kept only the in-frame ones, dropping some. The repertoire holds 160,000 or so clones, with roughly nine tenths as singletons. This sample was included in a study of blood T cell repertoires in COVID-19. J is TRBJ1-1 and V is TRBV6-1; no definite D call. The source material was peripheral blood. This TCR was recovered from a woman between 65 and 79 years old with acute or convalescent COVID-19. The CDR3 protein is CASSEAQQNTEAFF. For the CDR3, the DNA is TGTGCCAGCAGTGAAGCGCAACAGAACACTGAAGCTTTCTTT.